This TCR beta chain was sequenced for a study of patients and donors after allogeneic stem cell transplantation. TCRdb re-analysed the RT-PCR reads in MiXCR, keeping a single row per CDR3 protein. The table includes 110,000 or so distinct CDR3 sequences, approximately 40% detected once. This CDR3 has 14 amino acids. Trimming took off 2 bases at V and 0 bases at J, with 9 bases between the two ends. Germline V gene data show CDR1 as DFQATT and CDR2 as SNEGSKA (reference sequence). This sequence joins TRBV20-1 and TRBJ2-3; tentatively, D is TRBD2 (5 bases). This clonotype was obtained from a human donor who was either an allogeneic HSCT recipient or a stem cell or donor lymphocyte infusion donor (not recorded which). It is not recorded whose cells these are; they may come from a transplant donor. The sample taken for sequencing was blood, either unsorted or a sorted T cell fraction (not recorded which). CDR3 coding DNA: TGCAGTGCTAGACCCGGGGTTAGCACAGATACGCAGTATTTT. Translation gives CSARPGVSTDTQYF.